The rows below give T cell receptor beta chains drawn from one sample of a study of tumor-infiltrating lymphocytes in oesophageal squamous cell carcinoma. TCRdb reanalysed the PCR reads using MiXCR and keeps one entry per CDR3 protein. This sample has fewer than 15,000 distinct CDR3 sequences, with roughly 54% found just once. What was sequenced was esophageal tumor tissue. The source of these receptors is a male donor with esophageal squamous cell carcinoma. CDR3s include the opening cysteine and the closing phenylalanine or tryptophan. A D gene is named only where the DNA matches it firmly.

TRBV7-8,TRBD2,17,CASSISSGNTNSYEQYF
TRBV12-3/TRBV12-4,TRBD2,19,CASRGRPGTSGISYNEQYF
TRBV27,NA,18,CASSLRRVGGLSQETQYF
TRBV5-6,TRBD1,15,CASRLGQGRDYGYTF
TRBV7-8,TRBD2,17,CASSSSTSGRAKNIQYF
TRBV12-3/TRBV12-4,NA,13,CASSLGKNQPQHF
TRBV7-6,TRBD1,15,CASSLLGGELNIQYF
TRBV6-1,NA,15,CASTPTASSSYEQYF
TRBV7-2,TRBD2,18,CASSLYRTSGASYNEQYF
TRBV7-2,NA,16,CASSLAFGTGPYEQYF
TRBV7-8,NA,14,CASSWGTESYEQYF
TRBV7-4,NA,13,CASSPPGWNIQYF
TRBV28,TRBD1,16,CASSLFGTGATDTQYF
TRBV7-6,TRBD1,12,CASSLRQGEQYF
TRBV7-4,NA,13,CASSFQGANVLTF
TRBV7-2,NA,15,CASSFFLLGPGELFF
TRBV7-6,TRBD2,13,CASSWGGVNEQFF
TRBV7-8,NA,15,CASSLALTGNYGYTF
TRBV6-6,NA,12,CASSTGRAGQYF
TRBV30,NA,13,CALLWTANSPLHF
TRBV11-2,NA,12,CASSLDQETQYF
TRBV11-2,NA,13,CASSLGGSPKQFF
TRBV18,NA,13,CASSPGTGNTIYF
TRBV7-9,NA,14,CASSLQGPNTEAFF
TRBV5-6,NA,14,CASSPKTVNYGYTF
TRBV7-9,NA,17,CASAGARTEKPGSEQYF
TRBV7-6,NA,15,CASSFGTTTYNEQYF
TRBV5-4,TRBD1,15,CATYLQGTNTGELFF
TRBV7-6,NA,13,CASSLGQMETQYF
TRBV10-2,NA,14,CASSEPGPHYEQYF
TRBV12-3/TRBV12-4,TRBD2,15,CASSPSGRKTDTQYF
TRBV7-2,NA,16,CASSLAYQSSYNEQFF
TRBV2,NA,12,CASRGSHTEAFF
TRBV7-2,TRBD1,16,CASSQGAGTAPYEQYF
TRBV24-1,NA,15,CATQGRGEHNYGYTF
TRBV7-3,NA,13,CASSLTGDTEAFF
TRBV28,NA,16,CASSLPGQKSPDGYTF
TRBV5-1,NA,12,CASSLGDWEQYF
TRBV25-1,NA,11,CASSEGETQYF
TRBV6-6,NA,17,CASSYSNRVGSYNEQFF
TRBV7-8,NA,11,CASSPRAEQYF
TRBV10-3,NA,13,CAISESGTSEAFF